The source of this T cell receptor beta chain is a study of cytomegalovirus exposure and HLA in healthy donors. For the study at large: When fewer than 400 donors were genotyped, about 81% of them were found to fall in the Caucasian-associated ancestry cluster.

As to this clone: Antigen specificity is unknown.

Researchers ran the PCR with 60 Vbeta and 13 Jbeta primers. Produced via immunoSEQ multiplex PCR; TCRdb's table is partial and in-frame only. The sample has approximately 140,000 clones, more than 70% seen once. Germline V CDR1 and CDR2: SGHRS, YFSETQ. The CDR3 length is 14 residues. After removal of 4 bases from V and 7 bases from J, the junction contained 5 bases not matched to a gene. Whole-study findings and limits: The investigators catalogued 150 to 200 TCR beta chains as cytomegalovirus-associated. An apparent linkage of common viral pathogens to several of the most significant clusters emerged in a later analysis. Equally common other TCR beta chains were less clonally expanded than HLA-associated ones, a later analysis found.

The J gene is TRBJ2-2, the V gene TRBV5-1, with 9 bases fitting TRBD2. The TCR comes from an older woman in good health and CMV-seronegative. Sequencing used PBMCs. The CDR3 spells CASSRTSDIGELFF. The CDR3 DNA reads TGCGCCAGCAGCAGGACTAGCGATATCGGGGAGCTGTTTTTT.